Sequencing of this T cell receptor beta chain was carried out in a study of technical replicates of blood from a handful of donors. The table came from immunoSEQ multiplex PCR; TCRdb's copy has only in-frame clones and leaves some out. The sample shows approximately 70,000 clones, approximately 92% of them seen only once. The CDR3 has 17 residues. V was shortened by 4 bases and J by 0 bases, with 18 bases between the two germline ends. In germline, CDR1 is LNHDA, CDR2 SQIVND (reference sequence). The chain joins TRBV19 to TRBJ1-2; D gene uncertain. Sequenced: T cells isolated from PBMCs. The receptor comes from a human donor in good health. In nucleotides, the CDR3 is TGTGCCAGTAGTACGCTTCTGGCAGGAAGCACTAACTATGGCTACACCTTC. Translated: CASSTLLAGSTNYGYTF.